This TCR beta chain was sequenced in a study of beta chain features in type 1 diabetes. Study observations and caveats: Shortening that was moderate but significant affected the TCRB CDR3s of Type 1 diabetes patients in all four CD4+ subsets. Shorter templates might be favored by PCR, and equally so in patients and in controls.

Of the isolated RNA, all was reverse transcribed, and so the sequenced material was expressed TCRB transcripts. The assay was immunoSEQ multiplex PCR, and TCRdb's table has in-frame clones only and misses some. The sample yields approximately 600,000 clones, under 15% seen once. The table lists this clone with a few counts. The antigen is undetermined. The germline V and J ends were trimmed by 4 bases and 7 bases, with 11 bases remaining between them. This CDR3 region has 13 residues. Germline CDR1 is SGDLS and CDR2 is YYNGEE. This TCR derives from a man aged 25-45 years with type 1 diabetes. The V call is TRBV9, the J call TRBJ2-2; D possibly corresponds to TRBD1 (5 bases). The source material was naive CD4+ T cells from blood. The CDR3 region is CASSPGLSGELFF. As DNA, the CDR3 is TGTGCCAGCAGCCCAGGGTTAAGCGGGGAGCTGTTTTTT.